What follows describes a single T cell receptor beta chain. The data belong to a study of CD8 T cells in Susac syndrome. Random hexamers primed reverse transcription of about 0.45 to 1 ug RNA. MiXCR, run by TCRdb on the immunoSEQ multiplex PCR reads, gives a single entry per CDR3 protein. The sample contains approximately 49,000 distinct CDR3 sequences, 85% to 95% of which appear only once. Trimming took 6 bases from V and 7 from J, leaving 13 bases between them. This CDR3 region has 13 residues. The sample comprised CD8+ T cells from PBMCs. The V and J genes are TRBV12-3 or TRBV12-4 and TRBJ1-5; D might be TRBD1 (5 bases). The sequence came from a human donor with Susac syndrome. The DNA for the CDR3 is TGTGCCAGCAGCCCAATGGGGCGGCAGCCCCAGCATTTT. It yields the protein CASSPMGRQPQHF.